The 4 T cell receptor beta chains below all came from one sample that was sequenced in a study of T cell repertoires in cytomegalovirus infection. TCRdb itself ran the reads through MiXCR, one entry per CDR3 protein. The table shows about 740,000 distinct CDR3 sequences, with 35% to 45% occurring only once. Source material: PBMCs. These receptors were collected from a human donor in good health (CMV status not recorded). Some clones in this sample may be carry-over from other donors' samples.

In its sample, this clonotype was seen a few times. The chain links TRBV25-1 to TRBJ2-7; perhaps TRBD1 as D (5 bases). Trimming pared 4 bases from V and 0 bases from J, leaving 10 bases between. The CDR3 runs 14 residues. Germline V lookup: CDR1 MGHDK, CDR2 SYGVNS. Here the CDR3 reads CASSASRGSYEQYF. DNA for the CDR3: TGTGCCAGCAGTGCCTCAAGGGGCTCCTACGAGCAGTACTTC.

The sample holds a few counts of this clonotype. The V and J genes are TRBV20-1 and TRBJ2-1; perhaps TRBD2 as D (6 bases). The V and J ends lost 3 bases and 0 bases respectively, with 18 bases between them. Per the germline V gene, CDR1 is DFQATT and CDR2 is SNEGSKA (reference sequence). The CDR3 extends over 17 amino acids. The CDR3 nucleotides are TGCAGTGCTAGTGCCTTGACTAGGCGGAGCTCCTACAATGAGCAGTTCTTC. Protein: CSASALTRRSSYNEQFF.

Only a few counts were recorded for this clonotype. The chain combines TRBV15 with TRBJ2-5, with 7 nucleotides matching TRBD1. J lost 1 base, V lost 0 bases, and 5 bases had no gene match. CDR1 is LNHNV and CDR2 is YYDKDF in the germline V gene (reference sequence). The CDR3 is made up of 16 amino acids. Here the CDR3 DNA reads TGTGCCACCAGCAGAGACCTGACAGGGACCCAAGAGACCCAGTACTTC. Translation gives CATSRDLTGTQETQYF. Using reference TRBV15 and TRBJ2-5 for the parts outside the CDR3, the full variable domain is DAMVIQNPRYQVTQFGKPVTLSCSQTLNHNVMYWYQQKSSQAPKLLFHYYDKDFNNEADTPDNFQSRRPNTSFCFLDIRSPGLGDTAMYLCATSRDLTGTQETQYFGPGTRLLVL.

This clonotype was recorded once. This chain connects TRBV7-9 to TRBJ2-1; D perhaps matches TRBD2 (6 bases). V was pared by 4 bases and J by 10 bases, with 14 bases between. Germline V gene sequence: CDR1 SEHNR, CDR2 FQNEAQ (reference sequence). CDR3 size: 13 residues. As DNA, the CDR3 is TGTGCCAGCAGCTCGGGACTGGAAGAAGAGCAGTTCTTC. Residues: CASSSGLEEEQFF.